The 26 T cell receptor beta chains below were found in one sample sequenced in a study of blood T cell repertoires in COVID-19. TCRdb's table, derived via immunoSEQ multiplex PCR, lists solely in-frame clones and lacks some. The data show 60,000 to 75,000 clones, roughly 85% seen once. The specimen sequenced was peripheral blood. The source is a man aged 60-69 years with active or convalescent COVID-19.

The chain combines TRBV19 with TRBJ1-5; a possible D gene is TRBD1 (5 bases). The V end was cut by 8 bases, the J end by 3 bases, with 14 bases between. CDR3 size: 14 residues. Germline V gives CDR1 LNHDA, CDR2 SQIVND (reference sequence). The CDR3 DNA is TGTGCCAGTCAAAAGGGGCGCATCAATCAGCCCCAGCATTTT. It codes for CASQKGRINQPQHF.

The chain is built from TRBV2 and TRBJ2-7, with a weak D call TRBD1 (6 bases). Germline CDR1 SNHLY, CDR2 FYNNEI. The V and J ends lost 7 bases and 0 bases respectively, with 19 bases between them. The CDR3 is 16 residues long. CDR3 region: CASTREGQKSSYEQYF. The CDR3 DNA reads as TGTGCCAGCACCCGAGAAGGACAGAAGAGCTCCTACGAGCAGTACTTC.

The V gene is TRBV19, the J gene TRBJ2-7, with a weak D call TRBD2 (6 bases). This CDR3 has 15 residues. Germline V CDR1 and CDR2: LNHDA, SQIVND (reference sequence). Trimming took off 5 bases at V and 0 bases at J, with 14 bases between the two ends. The CDR3 here is CASSLGTPSSYEQYF. DNA for the CDR3: TGTGCCAGTAGTCTCGGGACTCCGAGCTCCTACGAGCAGTACTTC. Using reference TRBV19 and TRBJ2-7 for the parts outside the CDR3, the full variable domain is DGGITQSPKYLFRKEGQNVTLSCEQNLNHDAMYWYRQDPGQGLRLIYYSQIVNDFQKGDIAEGYSVSREKKESFPLTVTSAQKNPTAFYLCASSLGTPSSYEQYFGPGTRLTVT.

CDR3 protein: CASSLRVTTEAFF. The CDR3 DNA follows: TGTGCCAGCAGTTTGCGGGTGACAACTGAAGCTTTCTTT. The V gene is TRBV27, the J gene TRBJ1-1; D unclear. Germline V lookup: CDR1 MNHEY, CDR2 SMNVEV (reference sequence). CDR3 size: 13 residues. V shed 3 bases and J shed 5 bases, with 10 bases lying between them.

CDR3 nucleotide sequence: TGTGCCAGCAGCTCCCGACAGGGAACTGCTATGAACACTGAAGCTTTCTTT. As protein: CASSSRQGTAMNTEAFF. The J gene is TRBJ1-1, the V gene TRBV7-2, with TRBD1 matching over 7 bases. Germline V gene sequence: CDR1 SGHTA, CDR2 FQGNSA. The CDR3 spans 17 residues. V was pared by 4 bases and J by 0 bases, with 11 bases of the junction left unmatched.

The rearrangement uses TRBV5-4 and TRBJ1-2, with D tentatively TRBD1 (5 bases). Germline V lookup: CDR1 SGHNT, CDR2 YYREEE (reference sequence). The V end was cut by 4 bases, the J end by 5 bases, with 18 bases between. CDR3 length: 15 amino acids. DNA of the CDR3: TGTGCCAGCAGCGTGATGGGGGGACCGTTTTATGGCTACACCTTC. It encodes CASSVMGGPFYGYTF.

V usage is TRBV9 and J usage is TRBJ1-1, with D tentatively TRBD1 (5 bases). Germline V gene data show CDR1 as SGDLS and CDR2 as YYNGEE. V was trimmed by 0 bases and J by 8 bases, leaving 14 bases between them. This CDR3 spans 14 amino acids. CDR3 region: CASSVGLGATEAFF. The CDR3 bases are TGTGCCAGCAGCGTAGGGTTAGGGGCGACCGAAGCTTTCTTT.

This clone was counted once. The chain links TRBV2 to TRBJ1-2; 8 bases are shared with TRBD1. Per the germline V gene, CDR1 is SNHLY and CDR2 is FYNNEI. The CDR3 contains 13 residues. The ends lost 8 bases at V and 8 bases at J; junction bases unmatched: 10. The CDR3 loop is CASEGDRGWGYTF. DNA for the CDR3: TGTGCCAGCGAGGGAGACAGGGGTTGGGGCTACACCTTC.

The genes are TRBV30 and TRBJ1-1; maybe TRBD1 (6 bases). V gave up 2 bases and J gave up 1 base, with 11 bases separating them. Germline values: CDR1 GTSNPN, CDR2 SVGIG (reference sequence). This CDR3 comprises 14 residues. This CDR3 is CAWSHLQGNTEAFF. The CDR3 nucleotides read TGTGCCTGGAGTCATCTACAGGGGAACACTGAAGCTTTCTTT.

The chain recombines TRBV28 with TRBJ1-1, with 9 bases matching TRBD1. Looked up from germline, CDR1 is MDHEN and CDR2 is SYDVKM. The CDR3 is 14 residues long. Germline trimming cut 6 bases from V and 4 bases from J; bases unmatched to any gene: 6. The CDR3 DNA reads as TGTGCCAGCAGACCGCAGGACAGGGGCACTGAAGCTTTCTTT. Protein product: CASRPQDRGTEAFF.

The chain carries TRBV6-5 and TRBJ2-3, with TRBD2 matching over 9 bases. CDR1 is MNHEY, CDR2 SVGAGI, per germline. V lost 5 bases and J lost 2; bases outside the gene matches: 5. The CDR3 contains 15 residues. The CDR3 region has the DNA TGTGCCAGCAGTACTAGCGGGTACCACACAGATACGCAGTATTTT. It translates to CASSTSGYHTDTQYF.

The J gene is TRBJ1-1, the V gene TRBV3-1 (or the pseudogene TRBV3-2); a possible D gene is TRBD1 (5 bases). V was clipped by 0 bases and J by 5 bases, with 10 bases between them. Germline values: CDR1 LGHDT, CDR2 YNNKEL (reference sequence). CDR3 size: 14 residues. CDR3 in amino acids: CASSQDGGWTEAFF. The DNA for the CDR3 is TGTGCCAGCAGCCAAGATGGGGGGTGGACTGAAGCTTTCTTT.

This sequence joins TRBV7-6 and TRBJ2-3, with 10 bases that match TRBD2. CDR3 length: 16 residues. In germline, CDR1 is SGHVS, CDR2 FNYEAQ. The ends lost 5 bases at V and 5 bases at J; junction bases unmatched: 10. CDR3 sequence (DNA): TGTGCCAGCAGCAGTCGAGCGGGGGGGCCCATAGATACGCAGTATTTT. It translates to CASSSRAGGPIDTQYF.

The chain uses TRBV2 and TRBJ1-1, with D possibly matching TRBD1 (6 bases). CDR3 length: 14 residues. The V end was cut by 5 bases, the J end by 3 bases, with 13 bases between. Germline V gene sequence: CDR1 SNHLY, CDR2 FYNNEI. CDR3 in DNA: TGTGCCAGCAGTCCGACAGGCAGTTACACTGAAGCTTTCTTT. Amino acids: CASSPTGSYTEAFF. The full variable domain, rest sourced from reference TRBV2 and TRBJ1-1, is EPEVTQTPSHQVTQMGQEVILRCVPISNHLYFYWYRQILGQKVEFLVSFYNNEISEKSEIFDDQFSVERPDGSNFTLKIRSTKLEDSAMYFCASSPTGSYTEAFFGQGTRLTVV.

The chain uses TRBV27 and TRBJ2-2, with a tentative D call TRBD1 (6 bases). V was cut by 7 bases and J by 4 bases, with 13 bases left in between. Germline V CDR1 and CDR2: MNHEY, SMNVEV (reference sequence). The CDR3 contains 14 residues. The CDR3 loop is CASINLGGTGELFF. The CDR3 coding sequence is TGTGCCAGCATAAACCTAGGGGGCACCGGGGAGCTGTTTTTT.

The chain carries TRBV4-1 and TRBJ1-5, with TRBD1 matching over 8 bases. The germline gives CDR1 MGHRA, CDR2 YSYEKL. V lost 1 base to trimming and J lost 0 bases; unmatched junction nucleotides: 5. This CDR3 is 17 amino acids long. The CDR3 DNA sequence: TGCGCCAGCAGCCAAGGGCAGGGGGCTTATAGCAATCAGCCCCAGCATTTT. It translates to CASSQGQGAYSNQPQHF.

The chain joins TRBV18 to TRBJ2-6; the match to TRBD1 covers 12 bases. V shed 1 base and J 2 bases; nucleotides not matched to a gene: 3. Germline CDR1 reads KGHSH; CDR2 reads LQKENI. The CDR3 consists of 18 residues. CDR3 in DNA: TGTGCCAGCTCACCACAGGGACAGGGGGCAGCTGGGGCCAACGTCCTGACTTTC. Translating it yields CASSPQGQGAAGANVLTF. Together with reference TRBV18 and TRBJ2-6, the CDR3 gives the full variable domain: NAGVMQNPRHLVRRRGQEARLRCSPMKGHSHVYWYRQLPEEGLKFMVYLQKENIIDESGMPKERFSAEFPKEGPSILRIQQVVRGDSAAYFCASSPQGQGAAGANVLTFGAGSRLTVL.

This clone was counted a few times. This sequence joins TRBV5-1 and TRBJ2-1, with D perhaps matching TRBD2 (6 bases). Trimming pared 1 base from V and 0 bases from J, leaving 11 bases between. The length of the CDR3 is 16 residues. Germline CDR1 SGHRS, CDR2 YFSETQ. CDR3 DNA sequence: TGCGCCAGCAGCTTGCCCCTCGGGAGCTCCTACAATGAGCAGTTCTTC. This encodes CASSLPLGSSYNEQFF.

This clone appeared once. The chain couples TRBV19 to TRBJ2-2; 7 bases line up with TRBD1. Germline lookup yields CDR1 LNHDA and CDR2 SQIVND (reference sequence). The CDR3 contains 17 residues. V shed 5 bases, J shed 1 base, and the junction held 10 bases outside the gene matches. The CDR3 loop is CASSSTQGQRNTGELFF. The DNA for the CDR3 is TGTGCCAGTAGTTCGACCCAGGGACAGAGGAACACCGGGGAGCTGTTTTTT. Drawing the rest from reference TRBV19 and TRBJ2-2, the complete variable domain is DGGITQSPKYLFRKEGQNVTLSCEQNLNHDAMYWYRQDPGQGLRLIYYSQIVNDFQKGDIAEGYSVSREKKESFPLTVTSAQKNPTAFYLCASSSTQGQRNTGELFFGEGSRLTVL.

The chain carries TRBV4-2 and TRBJ2-7, with TRBD2 identical over 7 bases. Looked up from germline, CDR1 is LGHNA and CDR2 is YNFKEQ. There are 14 residues in the CDR3. With V trimmed by 4 bases and J by 2 bases, 5 bases remained unmatched. This chain's CDR3 is CASSREGGAYEQYF. Written as DNA, the CDR3 is TGTGCCAGCAGCCGCGAGGGAGGGGCCTACGAGCAGTACTTC.

This chain uses TRBV2 with TRBJ1-4, with TRBD1 matching 10 bases. V lost 4 bases to trimming and J lost 8 bases; unmatched junction nucleotides: 7. The CDR3 runs to 15 residues. Germline V gene lookup returns CDR1 SNHLY and CDR2 FYNNEI. In nucleotides, the CDR3 is TGTGCCAGCAGTGGGACGGGACAGGGGCGCGAAAAACTGTTTTTT. It codes for CASSGTGQGREKLFF.

The chain couples TRBV7-7 to TRBJ2-2; perhaps TRBD1 as D (5 bases). The V end was cut by 2 bases, the J end by 4 bases, with 11 bases between. Germline lookup yields CDR1 SSHAT and CDR2 FNYEAQ (reference sequence). The CDR3 consists of 15 residues. Here the CDR3 DNA reads TGTGCCAGCAGCTTAAGGTCTCAGGGCACCGGGGAGCTGTTTTTT. This sequence encodes CASSLRSQGTGELFF.

This sequence joins TRBV24-1 and TRBJ1-2, with no clear D. Germline V gene lookup returns CDR1 KGHDR and CDR2 SFDVKD. Trimming took 3 bases from V and 4 from J, leaving 5 bases between them. CDR3 length equals 12 residues. The CDR3 DNA sequence: TGTGCCACCAGTGATCTTCTCTATGGCTACACCTTC. Translating it yields CATSDLLYGYTF.

The rearrangement links TRBV5-8 to TRBJ2-2; 10 bases are shared with TRBD1. Germline lookup yields CDR1 SGHTS and CDR2 YDEGEE. Trimming removed 0 bases from V and 2 bases from J; junction bases left unmatched: 4. The CDR3 is 17 residues long. The CDR3 DNA follows: TGTGCCAGCAGCTTGGGACAGGGGGCCCTAAACACCGGGGAGCTGTTTTTT. This sequence encodes CASSLGQGALNTGELFF.

The V gene is TRBV14, the J gene TRBJ1-1; possible D gene TRBD1, 5 bases. This CDR3 region has 15 residues. The V and J ends lost 3 bases and 1 base respectively, with 12 bases between them. CDR1 SGHDN and CDR2 FVKESK come from the germline V gene. The CDR3 DNA follows: TGTGCCAGCAGCCATTTAACAGGTTGGAACACTGAAGCTTTCTTT. Its protein is CASSHLTGWNTEAFF.

The chain carries TRBV5-4 and TRBJ1-1, with 10 bases that match TRBD1. The CDR3 loop spans 17 amino acids. Germline lookup yields CDR1 SGHNT and CDR2 YYREEE (reference sequence). V shed 4 bases and J 0 bases; nucleotides not matched to a gene: 9. This chain's CDR3 is CASSLGQGLTMNTEAFF. DNA of the CDR3: TGTGCCAGCAGCCTGGGACAGGGGCTAACTATGAACACTGAAGCTTTCTTT.